A single sample gave rise to the 3 T cell receptor beta chains below, sequenced in a study of CD8 T cells in ankylosing spondylitis. Each CDR3 protein is one row after TCRdb ran MiXCR on the 5' RACE reads. The data hold about 130,000 distinct CDR3 sequences, with approximately 9.9% observed a single time. Sequenced sample: blood, either unsorted or a sorted T cell fraction (not recorded which). These receptors were taken from a male donor with ankylosing spondylitis or in good health (not recorded which).

Many counts were recorded for this clonotype. The chain uses TRBV20-1 and TRBJ2-7; 8 positions agree with TRBD2. The length of the CDR3 is 14 residues. CDR1 and CDR2 (germline): DFQATT, SNEGSKA (reference sequence). The V segment lost 7 bases and the J segment 3 bases; nucleotides outside the gene matches: 11. The CDR3 sequence is CSVPREGRSYEQYF. The CDR3 nucleotides read TGCAGTGTCCCACGGGAGGGAAGGAGCTACGAGCAGTACTTC.

This clonotype was observed a handful of times. CDR3 sequence (DNA): TGTGCCAGCAGCCCCTTGGGGCTAGCGGACGACCCCTACGAGCAGTACTTC. Its protein is CASSPLGLADDPYEQYF. The chain links TRBV21-1 to TRBJ2-7; TRBD2 is the table's D call, not checked against the DNA. TRBV21-1 counts as a pseudogene. The CDR3 is 17 residues long.

This clonotype was found many times. The V gene is TRBV12-3 or TRBV12-4, the J gene TRBJ2-3; D gene ambiguous. V lost 6 bases to trimming and J lost 7 bases, with 11 bases between them. The CDR3 runs 12 residues. The CDR3 is CASSAQVNTQYF. The CDR3 DNA follows: TGTGCCAGCAGCGCCCAGGTTAATACGCAGTATTTT.